These 3 T cell receptor beta chains originate from one sample sequenced in a study of T cell clones after liver transplantation. Profiling relied on immunoSEQ multiplex PCR, and the TCRdb table lists in-frame clones only, not all of them. Of about 99,000 clones listed, approximately 79% are singletons. Material: CD4+ T cells from blood, obtained around 50 months after liver transplant. The receptors here all came from a human patient who received a liver transplant. These T cells may partly come from the graft donor.

The chain uses TRBV30 and TRBJ2-1; no definite D call. This CDR3 is 11 amino acids long. V was shortened by 7 bases and J by 5 bases, with 9 bases between the two germline ends. Per the germline V gene, CDR1 is GTSNPN and CDR2 is SVGIG (reference sequence). The CDR3 DNA sequence: TGTGCCTCGATGCGAAACAATGAGCAGTTCTTC. Translated, it gives CASMRNNEQFF.

The J gene is TRBJ2-7, the V gene TRBV19, with D possibly matching TRBD1 (6 bases). The ends were cut back, 4 bases at V and 3 bases at J, with 10 bases in the middle. Germline CDR1 reads LNHDA; CDR2 reads SQIVND (reference sequence). This CDR3 has 13 amino acids. CDR3: CASSTSTGYEQYF. CDR3 nucleotides: TGTGCCAGTAGTACCTCGACAGGCTACGAGCAGTACTTC.

The chain recombines TRBV18 with TRBJ2-4, with 10 bases matching TRBD2. CDR3 length equals 16 residues. With V trimmed by 6 bases and J by 8 bases, 13 bases remained unmatched. Germline CDR1 reads KGHSH; CDR2 reads LQKENI. CDR3 DNA: TGTGCCAGCTCCCGGACTAGCGGACAACCTGGGGACATTCAGTACTTC. Residues: CASSRTSGQPGDIQYF.